The 8 T cell receptor beta chains given below trace back to one sample, sequenced in a study of shared clonotypes between healthy human individuals. Naive CD8 cells lacked CD45RO and underwent positive selection for CCR7, leaving out terminally differentiated effector memory CD45RA+ cells. Some clones are missing from TCRdb's copy, which holds only in-frame ones; the method was immunoSEQ multiplex PCR. This sample has about 2.1 million clones, with 90% to 95% found just once. The sequenced sample consisted of naive CD8+ T cells from PBMCs. These receptor sequences come from a young man in good health. Some clones in this sample may be carry-over from other donors' samples.

The V call is TRBV7-6, the J call TRBJ1-4; 8 bases line up with TRBD1. Germline CDR1 and CDR2: SGHVS and FNYEAQ. There are 14 residues in the CDR3. The V segment lost 8 bases and the J segment 3 bases; nucleotides outside the gene matches: 5. The CDR3 loop is CASGQGFANEKLFF. The CDR3, as DNA: TGTGCCAGCGGACAGGGCTTCGCTAATGAAAAACTGTTTTTT.

The chain recombines TRBV9 with TRBJ2-7, with 8 bases matching TRBD1. Looked up from germline, CDR1 is SGDLS and CDR2 is YYNGEE. The junction had 6 bases not matched to a gene; V was cut back by 4 bases and J by 3 bases. The length of the CDR3 is 14 residues. In DNA, the CDR3 is TGTGCCAGCAGCCCGGGACAGGATCTCTACGAGCAGTACTTC. This codes for CASSPGQDLYEQYF.

The CDR3 protein is CASSREGTQGEKLFF. In DNA, the CDR3 is TGCGCCAGCAGCCGAGAAGGAACCCAGGGTGAAAAACTGTTTTTT. V is TRBV4-1 and J is TRBJ1-4; D possibly corresponds to TRBD1 (5 bases). Looked up from germline, CDR1 is MGHRA and CDR2 is YSYEKL. The V end was cut by 4 bases, the J end by 7 bases, with 16 bases between. The CDR3 has 15 residues.

The rearrangement links TRBV25-1 to TRBJ2-5, with 10 bases lining up with TRBD2. Trimming removed 5 bases from V and 1 base from J; junction bases left unmatched: 4. The CDR3 spans 15 residues. From germline, CDR1 is MGHDK and CDR2 SYGVNS. CDR3 residues: CASSNSSGSQETQYF. The CDR3 region has the DNA TGTGCCAGCAGTAATTCTAGCGGGAGCCAAGAGACCCAGTACTTC. The whole variable domain, filled in from reference TRBV25-1 and TRBJ2-5, reads EADIYQTPRYLVIGTGKKITLECSQTMGHDKMYWYQQDPGMELHLIHYSYGVNSTEKGDLSSESTVSRIRTEHFPLTLESARPSHTSQYLCASSNSSGSQETQYFGPGTRLLVL.

This sequence joins TRBV7-9 and TRBJ2-1, with D perhaps TRBD1 (6 bases). CDR3 length: 17 amino acids. From germline, CDR1 is SEHNR and CDR2 FQNEAQ (reference sequence). V was clipped by 6 bases and J by 2 bases, with 20 bases between them. In DNA form, the CDR3 reads TGTGCCAGCAGTTCAACCACAGGGTTCCCCACCTACAATGAGCAGTTCTTC. Translation gives CASSSTTGFPTYNEQFF.

This chain joins TRBV4-1 and TRBJ2-7; D not certain. The CDR3 runs to 12 residues. V lost 4 bases to trimming and J lost 6 bases, with 10 bases between them. The germline V gene encodes CDR1 MGHRA and CDR2 YSYEKL. The CDR3 region has the DNA TGCGCCAGCAGCCGAGGCGGTCTCGAGCAGTACTTC. Its protein product is CASSRGGLEQYF.

This sequence joins TRBV27 and TRBJ2-1, with 9 bases aligning to TRBD2. Per germline, CDR1 MNHEY and CDR2 SMNVEV (reference sequence). V dropped 5 bases and J dropped 0; count of bases not matched to a gene: 8. This CDR3 has 17 residues. Here the CDR3 DNA reads TGTGCCAGCAGTCACCCCCGTAGCGGGAGCTCCTACAATGAGCAGTTCTTC. Its translation is CASSHPRSGSSYNEQFF.

The rearrangement links TRBV15 to TRBJ1-5; 9 bases line up with TRBD1. This CDR3 is built from 16 residues. CDR1 and CDR2 (germline): LNHNV, YYDKDF (reference sequence). Trimming took 6 bases from V and 4 from J; bases not matched to a gene: 10. The CDR3: CATSPGRGTGNQPQHF. The CDR3 region has the DNA TGTGCCACCAGTCCGGGCCGTGGGACAGGGAATCAGCCCCAGCATTTT.